This T cell receptor beta chain appears in the sequencing data of a study of graft-versus-host responses after intestinal transplantation. The wider study: Each recipient received a multivisceral, liver-intestinal, or isolated intestinal graft. Anti-thymocyte globulin was used for induction in all recipients, who then took tacrolimus and steroids for about 3 years.

V was shortened by 3 bases and J by 11 bases, with 23 bases between the two germline ends. The CDR3 length is 16 residues. Germline CDR1 and CDR2: SGHRS and YFSETQ. To note about this clone: Its antigen is currently unknown.

TCRdb keeps only in-frame clones here, not all; method: immunoSEQ multiplex PCR. The profile covers about 88,000 clones, with more than 85% appearing a single time and about 0.38% taken by the ten largest. General study results and limits: Graft-donor T cell macrochimerism in patients accompanied high graft-versus-host to host-versus-graft clonal ratios in allografts. Investigators detected GvH clones in recipient marrow, with some emerging earlier in ileum or blood.

The chain has TRBV5-1 and TRBJ2-2; no clear D. This clonotype was sampled from a human donor who was the organ donor for an intestinal transplant. This material consisted of unstimulated CD4+ T cells sorted from spleen or lymph node cells, taken before transplant. Here the CDR3 reads CASSYKTPGAPSELFF. For the CDR3, the DNA is TGCGCCAGCAGCTATAAGACTCCGGGTGCCCCCAGTGAGCTGTTTTTT.